Listed below are T cell receptor beta chains from one sample, sequenced in a study of T-cell memory formation after mild COVID-19. One entry per CDR3 protein, called by TCRdb with MiXCR from the 5' RACE reads. The sample holds hundreds of thousands of distinct CDR3 sequences; approximately 15% are singletons and the top ten take approximately 23%. Specimen: PBMCs or a T cell subset sorted from them (not recorded which). These receptors originate from a man between 18 and 35 years old who had mild COVID-19 (a few samples of this study predate the infection). Cell type and time point are not known. The CDR3 runs from the conserved cysteine through the conserved F or W. The D gene is left open where the match is weak. A row's size may be missing; if present it is once, few, many or a size class.

J: TRBJ2-2
size: few
D: -
V: TRBV4-3
CDR3: CASSRPVRGTGGTGELFF
DNA: TGCGCCAGCAGCCGCCCCGTCAGGGGAACAGGAGGCACCGGGGAGCTGTTTTTT

J: TRBJ2-2
size: -
D: -
V: TRBV11-2
CDR3: CASSLVGELFF
DNA: TGTGCCAGCAGCTTGGTCGGGGAGCTGTTTTTT

J: TRBJ2-3
size: -
D: -
V: TRBV3-1
CDR3: CASSRPLGGTDTQYF
DNA: TGTGCCAGCAGCCGCCCCCTGGGGGGCACAGATACGCAGTATTTT

J: TRBJ1-1
size: -
D: -
V: TRBV30
CDR3: CAWSELGFSNTEAFF
DNA: TGTGCCTGGAGTGAGCTCGGGTTCTCGAACACTGAAGCTTTCTTT

J: TRBJ2-1
size: many
D: TRBD2
V: TRBV7-2
CDR3: CASSLSGGGYNEQFF
DNA: TGTGCCAGCAGCCTGAGCGGGGGGGGGTACAATGAGCAGTTCTTC

J: TRBJ2-5
size: -
D: TRBD2
V: TRBV12-3/TRBV12-4
CDR3: CASSFGLAGGGETQYF
DNA: TGTGCCAGCAGTTTTGGGCTAGCGGGGGGAGGTGAGACCCAGTACTTC

J: TRBJ2-5
size: few
D: -
V: TRBV9
CDR3: CASSVLPQETQYF
DNA: TGTGCCAGCAGCGTACTACCCCAAGAGACCCAGTACTTC

J: TRBJ1-1
size: -
D: -
V: TRBV7-2
CDR3: CASTNPGAQDTEAFF
DNA: TGTGCCAGCACCAACCCGGGGGCACAAGACACTGAAGCTTTCTTT

J: TRBJ1-5
size: -
D: TRBD1
V: TRBV20-1
CDR3: CSAYRTGNQPQHF
DNA: TGCAGTGCTTACCGGACAGGGAACCAGCCCCAGCATTTT

J: TRBJ2-7
size: -
D: TRBD2
V: TRBV9
CDR3: CASSEGSSGYEQYF
DNA: TGTGCCAGCAGCGAGGGGTCTAGCGGATACGAGCAGTACTTC

J: TRBJ1-1
size: -
D: -
V: TRBV9
CDR3: CASSVGITGTEAFF
DNA: TGTGCCAGCAGCGTGGGGATCACGGGCACTGAAGCTTTCTTT

J: TRBJ1-5
size: -
D: -
V: TRBV7-8
CDR3: CASSAGQLYSNQPQHF
DNA: TGTGCCAGCAGCGCTGGACAGCTTTATAGCAATCAGCCCCAGCATTTT

J: TRBJ2-4
size: few
D: -
V: TRBV7-8
CDR3: CASSYGGWYIQYF
DNA: TGTGCCAGCAGCTATGGGGGCTGGTACATTCAGTACTTC

J: TRBJ2-2
size: -
D: -
V: TRBV5-4
CDR3: CASRAVNTGELFF
DNA: TGTGCCAGCAGAGCAGTAAACACCGGGGAGCTGTTTTTT

J: TRBJ2-5
size: few
D: TRBD1
V: TRBV4-2
CDR3: CASSQTGFQETQYF
DNA: TGTGCCAGCAGCCAGACAGGGTTTCAAGAGACCCAGTACTTC

J: TRBJ2-7
size: -
D: -
V: TRBV7-9
CDR3: CASSRQSGMDEQYF
DNA: TGTGCCAGCAGCCGCCAGTCCGGGATGGACGAGCAGTACTTC

J: TRBJ2-3
size: -
D: TRBD1
V: TRBV6-5
CDR3: CASSSGQDPRPDTQYF
DNA: TGTGCCAGCAGTTCAGGACAGGACCCTCGGCCAGATACGCAGTATTTT

J: TRBJ1-4
size: -
D: TRBD1
V: TRBV6-5
CDR3: CASSPDRKNEKLFF
DNA: TGTGCCAGCAGTCCGGACAGGAAGAATGAAAAACTGTTTTTT

J: TRBJ2-2
size: few
D: -
V: TRBV5-1
CDR3: CASSLASGTGELFF
DNA: TGCGCCAGCAGCTTGGCCTCAGGGACCGGGGAGCTGTTTTTT

J: TRBJ1-1
size: few
D: -
V: TRBV5-1
CDR3: CASSSLWTEEAFF
DNA: TGCGCCAGCAGCTCCCTATGGACCGAAGAAGCTTTCTTT

J: TRBJ1-6
size: few
D: TRBD1
V: TRBV5-1
CDR3: CASRDRAVSPLHF
DNA: TGCGCCAGCCGAGACAGGGCTGTTTCACCCCTCCACTTT

J: TRBJ2-6
size: few
D: TRBD1
V: TRBV11-2
CDR3: CASTHIRDSTAGANVLTF
DNA: TGTGCCAGCACCCACATCCGGGACAGCACAGCCGGGGCCAACGTCCTGACTTTC

J: TRBJ2-1
size: many
D: TRBD1
V: TRBV7-2
CDR3: CASSLSTGPQNEQFF
DNA: TGTGCCAGCAGCTTGTCGACAGGGCCTCAAAATGAGCAGTTCTTC

J: TRBJ2-7
size: -
D: TRBD2
V: TRBV20-1
CDR3: CSATRSGVAGGEQYF
DNA: TGCAGTGCTACGCGCTCCGGGGTAGCGGGTGGAGAGCAGTACTTC

J: TRBJ1-2
size: few
D: -
V: TRBV7-2
CDR3: CASSRRAASGYTF
DNA: TGTGCCAGCAGCCGCCGAGCGGCGAGTGGCTACACCTTC